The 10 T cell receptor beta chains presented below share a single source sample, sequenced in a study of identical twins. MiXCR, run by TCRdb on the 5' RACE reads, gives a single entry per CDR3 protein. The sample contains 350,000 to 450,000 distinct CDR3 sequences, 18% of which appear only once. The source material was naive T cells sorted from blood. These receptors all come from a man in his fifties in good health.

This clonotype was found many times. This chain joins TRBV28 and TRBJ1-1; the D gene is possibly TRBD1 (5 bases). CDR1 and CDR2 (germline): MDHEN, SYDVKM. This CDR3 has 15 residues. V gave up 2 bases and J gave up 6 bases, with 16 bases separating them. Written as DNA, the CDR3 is TGTGCCAGCAGTTTAGTATTTCGGGGACGTTCTGAAGCTTTCTTT. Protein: CASSLVFRGRSEAFF.

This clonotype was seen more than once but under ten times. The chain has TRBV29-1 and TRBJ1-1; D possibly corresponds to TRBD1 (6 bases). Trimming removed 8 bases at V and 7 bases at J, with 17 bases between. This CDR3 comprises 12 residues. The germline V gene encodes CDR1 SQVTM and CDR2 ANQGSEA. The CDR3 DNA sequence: TGCAGCACCTGGGGGGGCGCGAATGAAGCTTTCTTT. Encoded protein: CSTWGGANEAFF. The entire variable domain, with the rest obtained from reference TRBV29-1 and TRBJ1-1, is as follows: SAVISQKPSRDICQRGTSLTIQCQVDSQVTMMFWYRQQPGQSLTLIATANQGSEATYESGFVIDKFPISRPNLTFSTLTVSNMSPEDSSIYLCSTWGGANEAFFGQGTRLTVV.

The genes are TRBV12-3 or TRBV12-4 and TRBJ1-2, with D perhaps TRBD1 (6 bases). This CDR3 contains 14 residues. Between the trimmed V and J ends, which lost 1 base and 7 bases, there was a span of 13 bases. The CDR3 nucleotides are TGTGCCAGCAGTTTAGGGACAGCCTCTGGTGGCTACACCTTC. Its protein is CASSLGTASGGYTF.

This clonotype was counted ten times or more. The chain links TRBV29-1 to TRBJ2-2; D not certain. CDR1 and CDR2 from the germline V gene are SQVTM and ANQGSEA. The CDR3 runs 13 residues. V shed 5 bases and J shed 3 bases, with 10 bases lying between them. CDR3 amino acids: CSVLGWDTGELFF. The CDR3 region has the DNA TGCAGCGTTTTAGGATGGGACACCGGGGAGCTGTTTTTT.

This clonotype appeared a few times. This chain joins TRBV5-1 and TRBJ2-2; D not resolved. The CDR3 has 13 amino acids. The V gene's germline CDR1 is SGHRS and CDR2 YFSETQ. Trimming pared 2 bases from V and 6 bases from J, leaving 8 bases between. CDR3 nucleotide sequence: TGCGCCAGCAGCTTCCTGGTATCCGGGGAGCTGTTTTTT. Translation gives CASSFLVSGELFF.

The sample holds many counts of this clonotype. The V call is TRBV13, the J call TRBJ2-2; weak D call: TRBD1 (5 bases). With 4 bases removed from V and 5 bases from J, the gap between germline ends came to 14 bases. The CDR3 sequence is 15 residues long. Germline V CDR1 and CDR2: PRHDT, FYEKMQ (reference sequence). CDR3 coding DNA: TGTGCCAGCAGCTCATCGAAACAGGATACCGGGGAGCTGTTTTTT. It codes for CASSSSKQDTGELFF.

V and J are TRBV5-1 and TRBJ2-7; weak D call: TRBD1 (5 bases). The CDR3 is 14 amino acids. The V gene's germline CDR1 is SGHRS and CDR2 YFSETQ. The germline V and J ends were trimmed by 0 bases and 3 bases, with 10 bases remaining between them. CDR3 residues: CASSLDRQGYEQYF. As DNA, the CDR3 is TGCGCCAGCAGCTTGGATCGCCAGGGCTACGAGCAGTACTTC.

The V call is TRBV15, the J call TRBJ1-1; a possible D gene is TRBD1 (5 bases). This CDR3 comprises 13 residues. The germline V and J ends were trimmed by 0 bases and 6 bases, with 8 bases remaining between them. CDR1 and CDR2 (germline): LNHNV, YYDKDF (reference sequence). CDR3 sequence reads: CATSREKGAEAFF. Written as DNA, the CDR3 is TGTGCCACCAGCAGAGAAAAAGGGGCTGAAGCTTTCTTT.

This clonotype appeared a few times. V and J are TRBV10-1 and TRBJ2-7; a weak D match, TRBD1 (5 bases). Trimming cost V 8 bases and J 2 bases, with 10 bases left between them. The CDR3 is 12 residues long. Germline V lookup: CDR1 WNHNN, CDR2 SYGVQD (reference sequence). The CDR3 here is CASGHRTYEQYF. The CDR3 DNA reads TGCGCCAGCGGACACCGGACCTACGAGCAGTACTTC.

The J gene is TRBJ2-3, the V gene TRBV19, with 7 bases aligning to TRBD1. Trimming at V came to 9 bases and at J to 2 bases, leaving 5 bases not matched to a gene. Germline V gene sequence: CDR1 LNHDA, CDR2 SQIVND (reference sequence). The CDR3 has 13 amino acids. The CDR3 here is CASRDRNTDTQYF. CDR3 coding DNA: TGTGCCAGCAGGGACAGAAACACAGATACGCAGTATTTT. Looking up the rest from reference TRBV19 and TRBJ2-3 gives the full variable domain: DGGITQSPKYLFRKEGQNVTLSCEQNLNHDAMYWYRQDPGQGLRLIYYSQIVNDFQKGDIAEGYSVSREKKESFPLTVTSAQKNPTAFYLCASRDRNTDTQYFGPGTRLTVL.